This entry features one TCR beta chain sequence. As processed by the authors: The authors estimated nucleated cell counts from reference gene primer amplification. Some clones are missing from TCRdb's copy, which holds only in-frame ones; the method was immunoSEQ multiplex PCR. That table furnishes V, J and clone size, whereas the DNA furnished D and trimming. The sample holds a few hundred thousand clones, just over 85% seen once. Participant reports of clinical history set cohort assignment. The V gene lost 6 bases and the J gene lost 2 bases, with 11 bases spanning the gap. This CDR3 spans 14 amino acids. Looked up from germline, CDR1 is MNHEY and CDR2 is SVGAGI. These data come from a study of blood T cell repertoires in COVID-19. The overall study: The origin of the acute and convalescent COVID-19 samples was the United States, Italy and Spain. The cDNA or gDNA used as material had been derived from T cells, B-cell-depleted T cells, or PBMCs.

The TCR sequence derives from a woman aged 18 to 35 who had recovered from COVID-19. The sequencing sample was made of PBMCs or T cells enriched from blood (not recorded which). This chain links TRBV6-5 with TRBJ1-3, with a possible D match to TRBD1 (6 bases). Here the CDR3 DNA reads TGTGCCAGCAGCAATGGGGACACTGGAAACACCATATATTTT. Amino acid sequence: CASSNGDTGNTIYF.